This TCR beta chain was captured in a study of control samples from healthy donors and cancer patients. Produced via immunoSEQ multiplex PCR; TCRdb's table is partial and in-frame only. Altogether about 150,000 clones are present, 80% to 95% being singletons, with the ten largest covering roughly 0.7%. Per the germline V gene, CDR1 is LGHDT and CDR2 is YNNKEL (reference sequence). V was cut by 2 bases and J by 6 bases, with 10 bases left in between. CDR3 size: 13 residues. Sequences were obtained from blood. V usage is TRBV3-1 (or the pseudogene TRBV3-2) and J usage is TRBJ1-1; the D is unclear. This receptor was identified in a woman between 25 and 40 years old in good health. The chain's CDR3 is CASSQPLGPEAFF. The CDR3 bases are TGTGCCAGCAGCCAACCGTTAGGCCCTGAAGCTTTCTTT.